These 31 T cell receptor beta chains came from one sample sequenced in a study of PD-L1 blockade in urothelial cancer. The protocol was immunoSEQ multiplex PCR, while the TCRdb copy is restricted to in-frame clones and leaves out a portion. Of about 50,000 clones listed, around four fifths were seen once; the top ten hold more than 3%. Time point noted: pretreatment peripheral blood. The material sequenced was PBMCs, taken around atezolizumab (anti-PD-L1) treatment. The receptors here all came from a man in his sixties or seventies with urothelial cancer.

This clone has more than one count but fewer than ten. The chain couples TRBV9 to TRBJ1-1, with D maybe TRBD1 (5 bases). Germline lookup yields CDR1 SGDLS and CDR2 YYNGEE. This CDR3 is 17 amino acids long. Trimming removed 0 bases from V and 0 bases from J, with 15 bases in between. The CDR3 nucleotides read TGTGCCAGCAGCGTAGGTCCCACAGGACCCGTGAACACTGAAGCTTTCTTT. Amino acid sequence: CASSVGPTGPVNTEAFF.

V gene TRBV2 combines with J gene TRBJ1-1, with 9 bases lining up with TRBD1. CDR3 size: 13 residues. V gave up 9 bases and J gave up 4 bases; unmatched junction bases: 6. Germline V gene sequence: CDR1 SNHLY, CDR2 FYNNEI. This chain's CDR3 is CASSQGAGTEAFF. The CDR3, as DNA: TGTGCCAGTTCACAGGGGGCAGGCACTGAAGCTTTCTTT.

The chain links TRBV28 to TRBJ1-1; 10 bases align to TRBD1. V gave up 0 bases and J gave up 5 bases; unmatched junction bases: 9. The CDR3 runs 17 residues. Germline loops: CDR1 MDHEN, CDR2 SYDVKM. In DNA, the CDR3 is TGTGCCAGCAGTTTATGGTCCCCAGGGACAGGGGATACTGAAGCTTTCTTT. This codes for CASSLWSPGTGDTEAFF.

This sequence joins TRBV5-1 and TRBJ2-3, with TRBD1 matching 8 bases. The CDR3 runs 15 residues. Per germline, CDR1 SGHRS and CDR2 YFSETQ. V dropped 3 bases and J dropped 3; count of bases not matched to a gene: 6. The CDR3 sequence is CASSSYRGATDTQYF. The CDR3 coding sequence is TGCGCCAGCAGCTCCTACAGGGGGGCGACAGATACGCAGTATTTT.

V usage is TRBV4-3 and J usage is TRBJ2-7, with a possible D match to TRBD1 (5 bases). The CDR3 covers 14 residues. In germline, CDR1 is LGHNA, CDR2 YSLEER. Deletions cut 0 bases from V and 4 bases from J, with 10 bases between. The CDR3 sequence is CASSQEARVYEQYF. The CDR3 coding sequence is TGCGCCAGCAGCCAAGAGGCCAGGGTATACGAGCAGTACTTC.

CDR3 loop: CASSLQVDRTEAFF. The DNA of the CDR3 is TGTGCCAGCAGCCTTCAAGTAGACAGAACTGAAGCTTTCTTT. J is TRBJ1-1 and V is TRBV11-1, with D maybe TRBD1 (5 bases). Trimming cost V 5 bases and J 5 bases, with 15 bases left between them. The CDR3 spans 14 residues. Per the germline V gene, CDR1 is SGHAT and CDR2 is FQDESV (reference sequence).

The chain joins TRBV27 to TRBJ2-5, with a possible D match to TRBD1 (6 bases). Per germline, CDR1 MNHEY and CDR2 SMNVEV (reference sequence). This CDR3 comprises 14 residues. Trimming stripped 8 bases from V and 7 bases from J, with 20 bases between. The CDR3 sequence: CASQPRTEVATQYF. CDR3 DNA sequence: TGTGCCAGCCAGCCCCGGACAGAAGTGGCGACCCAGTACTTC.

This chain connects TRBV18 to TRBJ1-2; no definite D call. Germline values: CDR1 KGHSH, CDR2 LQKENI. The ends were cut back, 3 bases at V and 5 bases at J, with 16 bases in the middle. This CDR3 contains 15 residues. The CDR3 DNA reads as TGTGCCAGCTCACCGAGCGGAGGACCCCAATATGGCTACACCTTC. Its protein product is CASSPSGGPQYGYTF. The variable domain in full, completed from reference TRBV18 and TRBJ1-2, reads NAGVMQNPRHLVRRRGQEARLRCSPMKGHSHVYWYRQLPEEGLKFMVYLQKENIIDESGMPKERFSAEFPKEGPSILRIQQVVRGDSAAYFCASSPSGGPQYGYTFGSGTRLTVV.

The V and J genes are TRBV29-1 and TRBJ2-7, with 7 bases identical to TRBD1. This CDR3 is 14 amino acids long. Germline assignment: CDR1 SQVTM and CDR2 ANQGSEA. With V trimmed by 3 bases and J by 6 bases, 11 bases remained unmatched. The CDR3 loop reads CSVERGQGLGEQYF. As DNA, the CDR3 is TGCAGCGTTGAGAGGGGGCAGGGGCTCGGCGAGCAGTACTTC.

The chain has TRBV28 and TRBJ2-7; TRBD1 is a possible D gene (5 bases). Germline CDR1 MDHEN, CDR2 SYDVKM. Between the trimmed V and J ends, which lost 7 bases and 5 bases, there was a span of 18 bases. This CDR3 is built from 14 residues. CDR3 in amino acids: CASNSPQGSNEQYF. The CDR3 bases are TGTGCCAGCAACTCACCGCAGGGAAGCAACGAGCAGTACTTC. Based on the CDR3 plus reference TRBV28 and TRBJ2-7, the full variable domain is DVKVTQSSRYLVKRTGEKVFLECVQDMDHENMFWYRQDPGLGLRLIYFSYDVKMKEKGDIPEGYSVSREKKERFSLILESASTNQTSMYLCASNSPQGSNEQYFGPGTRLTVT.

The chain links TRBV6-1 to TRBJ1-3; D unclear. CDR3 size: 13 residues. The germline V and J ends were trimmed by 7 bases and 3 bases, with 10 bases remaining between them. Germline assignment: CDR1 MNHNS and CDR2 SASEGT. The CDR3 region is CASTLRVGNTIYF. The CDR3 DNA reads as TGTGCCAGCACCTTGCGTGTTGGAAACACCATATATTTT.

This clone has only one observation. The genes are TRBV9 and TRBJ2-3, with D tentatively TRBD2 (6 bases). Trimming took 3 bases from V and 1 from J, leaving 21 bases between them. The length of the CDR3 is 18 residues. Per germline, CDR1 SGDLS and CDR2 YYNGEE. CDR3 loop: CASSGGPGGVGGTDTQYF. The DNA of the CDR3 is TGTGCCAGCAGCGGGGGCCCGGGCGGGGTTGGTGGCACAGATACGCAGTATTTT. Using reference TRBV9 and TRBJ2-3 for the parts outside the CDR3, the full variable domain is DSGVTQTPKHLITATGQRVTLRCSPRSGDLSVYWYQQSLDQGLQFLIQYYNGEERAKGNILERFSAQQFPDLHSELNLSSLELGDSALYFCASSGGPGGVGGTDTQYFGPGTRLTVL.

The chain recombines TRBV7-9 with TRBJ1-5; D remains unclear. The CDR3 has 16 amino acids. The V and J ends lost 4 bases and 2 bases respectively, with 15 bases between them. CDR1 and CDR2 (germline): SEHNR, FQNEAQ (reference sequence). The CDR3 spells CASSYGSQRGNQPQHF. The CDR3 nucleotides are TGTGCCAGCAGCTATGGGTCGCAGAGGGGCAATCAGCCCCAGCATTTT. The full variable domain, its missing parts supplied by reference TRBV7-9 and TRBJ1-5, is DTGVSQNPRHKITKRGQNVTFRCDPISEHNRLYWYRQTLGQGPEFLTYFQNEAQLEKSRLLSDRFSAERPKGSFSTLEIQRTEQGDSAMYLCASSYGSQRGNQPQHFGDGTRLSIL.

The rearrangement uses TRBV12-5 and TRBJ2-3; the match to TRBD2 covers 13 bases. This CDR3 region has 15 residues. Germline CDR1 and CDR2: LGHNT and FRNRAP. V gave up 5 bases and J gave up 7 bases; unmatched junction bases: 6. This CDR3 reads CASGPGTSGTNTQYF. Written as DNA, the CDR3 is TGTGCTAGTGGTCCCGGGACTAGCGGGACTAATACGCAGTATTTT.

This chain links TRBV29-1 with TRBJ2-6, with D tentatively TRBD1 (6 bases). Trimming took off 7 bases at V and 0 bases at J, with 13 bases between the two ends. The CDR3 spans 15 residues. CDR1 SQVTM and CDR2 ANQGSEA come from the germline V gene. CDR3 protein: CSARDTFSGANVLTF. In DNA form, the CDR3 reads TGCAGCGCACGGGACACCTTCTCTGGGGCCAACGTCCTGACTTTC.

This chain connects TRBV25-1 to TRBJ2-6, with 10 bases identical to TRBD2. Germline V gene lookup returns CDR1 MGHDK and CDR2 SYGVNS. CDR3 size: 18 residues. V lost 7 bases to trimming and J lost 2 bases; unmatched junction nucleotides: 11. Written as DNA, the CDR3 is TGTGCCAGCAAAAGGACTAGCGGCTTACTTGCTGGGGCCAACGTCCTGACTTTC. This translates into CASKRTSGLLAGANVLTF.

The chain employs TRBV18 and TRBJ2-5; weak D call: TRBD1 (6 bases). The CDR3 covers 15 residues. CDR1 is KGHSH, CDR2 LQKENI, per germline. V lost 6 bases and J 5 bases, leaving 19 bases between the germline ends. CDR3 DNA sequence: TGTGCCAGCTCCCCGAATCAGGGGAGAGGGGAGACCCAGTACTTC. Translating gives CASSPNQGRGETQYF.

The DNA for the CDR3 is TGCGCCAGCAGCTTCGGGGCGGACAGCGACTATGGCTACACCTTC. Its protein is CASSFGADSDYGYTF. The rearrangement links TRBV5-1 to TRBJ1-2, with D possibly being TRBD1 (6 bases). V was shortened by 2 bases and J by 3 bases, with 14 bases between the two germline ends. The V gene's germline CDR1 is SGHRS and CDR2 YFSETQ. This CDR3 region has 15 residues. Full variable domain (missing parts from reference TRBV5-1 and TRBJ1-2): KAGVTQTPRYLIKTRGQQVTLSCSPISGHRSVSWYQQTPGQGLQFLFEYFSETQRNKGNFPGRFSGRQFSNSRSEMNVSTLELGDSALYLCASSFGADSDYGYTFGSGTRLTVV.

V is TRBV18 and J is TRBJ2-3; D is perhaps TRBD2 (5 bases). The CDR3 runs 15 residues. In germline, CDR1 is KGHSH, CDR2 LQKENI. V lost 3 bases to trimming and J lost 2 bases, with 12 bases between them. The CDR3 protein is CASSPGAVLTDTQYF. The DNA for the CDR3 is TGTGCCAGCTCACCGGGAGCGGTCCTCACAGATACGCAGTATTTT.

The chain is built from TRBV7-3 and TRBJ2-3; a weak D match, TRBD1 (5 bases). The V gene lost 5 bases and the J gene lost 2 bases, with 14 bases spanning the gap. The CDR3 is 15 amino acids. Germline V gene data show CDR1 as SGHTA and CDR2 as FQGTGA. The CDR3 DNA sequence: TGTGCCAGCAGCCTCGACAGAGACGACACAGATACGCAGTATTTT. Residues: CASSLDRDDTDTQYF.

The CDR3 nucleotides are TGCGCCAGCAGCCACACAGGGAGAGAGCAGTACTTC. Residues: CASSHTGREQYF. The chain couples TRBV4-1 to TRBJ2-7; tentatively, D is TRBD1 (6 bases). The V end was cut by 3 bases, the J end by 7 bases, with 10 bases between. CDR1 is MGHRA, CDR2 YSYEKL, per germline. This CDR3 has 12 amino acids.

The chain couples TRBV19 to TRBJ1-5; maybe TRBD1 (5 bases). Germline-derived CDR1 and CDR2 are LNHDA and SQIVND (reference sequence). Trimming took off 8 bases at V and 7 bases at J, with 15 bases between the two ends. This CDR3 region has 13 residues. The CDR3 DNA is TGTGCCAGTTCGGACACCGGACCCCAGCCCCAGCATTTT. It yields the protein CASSDTGPQPQHF.

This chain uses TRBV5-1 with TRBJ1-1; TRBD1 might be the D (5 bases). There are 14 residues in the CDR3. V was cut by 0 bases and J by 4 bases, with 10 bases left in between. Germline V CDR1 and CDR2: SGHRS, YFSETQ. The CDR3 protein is CASSLGQGGTEAFF. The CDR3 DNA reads TGCGCCAGCAGCTTGGGGCAGGGAGGCACTGAAGCTTTCTTT.

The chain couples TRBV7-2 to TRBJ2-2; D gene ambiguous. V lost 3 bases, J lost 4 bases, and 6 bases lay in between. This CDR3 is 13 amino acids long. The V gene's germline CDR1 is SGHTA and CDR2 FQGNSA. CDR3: CASSFESTGELFF. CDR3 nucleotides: TGTGCCAGCAGCTTTGAGAGCACCGGGGAGCTGTTTTTT.

The CDR3 nucleotides are TGTGCCAGTAGTATACAGGGACAGCCCTATGGCTACACCTTC. Translated: CASSIQGQPYGYTF. The chain joins TRBV19 to TRBJ1-2; 7 bases are a match to TRBD1. The V gene end was trimmed by 2 bases and the J gene end by 4 bases; junction bases not matched to a gene: 4. This CDR3 is 14 amino acids long. The V gene's germline CDR1 is LNHDA and CDR2 SQIVND (reference sequence).

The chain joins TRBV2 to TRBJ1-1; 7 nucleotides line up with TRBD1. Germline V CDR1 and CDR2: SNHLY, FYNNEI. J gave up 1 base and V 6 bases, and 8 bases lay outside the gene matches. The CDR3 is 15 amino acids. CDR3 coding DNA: TGTGCCAGCAGGACGACAGGGACGACGAACACTGAAGCTTTCTTT. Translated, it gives CASRTTGTTNTEAFF. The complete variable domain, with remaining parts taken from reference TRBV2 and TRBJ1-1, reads EPEVTQTPSHQVTQMGQEVILRCVPISNHLYFYWYRQILGQKVEFLVSFYNNEISEKSEIFDDQFSVERPDGSNFTLKIRSTKLEDSAMYFCASRTTGTTNTEAFFGQGTRLTVV.

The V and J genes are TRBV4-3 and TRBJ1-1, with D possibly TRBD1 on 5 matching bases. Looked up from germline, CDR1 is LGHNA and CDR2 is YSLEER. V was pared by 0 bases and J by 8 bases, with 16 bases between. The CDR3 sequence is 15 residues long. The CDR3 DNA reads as TGCGCCAGCAGCCAAGAGGGGACCGTGGGGGGGGAAGCTTTCTTT. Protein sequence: CASSQEGTVGGEAFF.

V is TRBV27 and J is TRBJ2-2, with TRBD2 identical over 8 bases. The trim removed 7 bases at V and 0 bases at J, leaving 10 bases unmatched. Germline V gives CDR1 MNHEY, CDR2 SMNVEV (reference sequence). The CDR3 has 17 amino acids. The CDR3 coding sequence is TGTGCCAGCACCCTGGGGGGGGGACTAGCGAACACCGGGGAGCTGTTTTTT. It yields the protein CASTLGGGLANTGELFF.

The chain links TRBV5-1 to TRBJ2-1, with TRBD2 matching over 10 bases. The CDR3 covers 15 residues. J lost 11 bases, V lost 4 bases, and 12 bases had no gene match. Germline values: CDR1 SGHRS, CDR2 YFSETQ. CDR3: CASSGASGGRGKQFF. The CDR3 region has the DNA TGCGCCAGCAGCGGGGCTAGCGGGGGCCGGGGTAAGCAGTTCTTC.

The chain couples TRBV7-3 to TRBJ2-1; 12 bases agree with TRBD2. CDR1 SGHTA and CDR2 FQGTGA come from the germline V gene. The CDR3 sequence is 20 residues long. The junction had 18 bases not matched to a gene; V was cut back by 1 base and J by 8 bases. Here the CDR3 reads CASSLRGGASGRASRDEQFF. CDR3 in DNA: TGTGCCAGCAGCTTAAGGGGGGGGGCTAGCGGGAGGGCCTCAAGGGATGAGCAGTTCTTC.

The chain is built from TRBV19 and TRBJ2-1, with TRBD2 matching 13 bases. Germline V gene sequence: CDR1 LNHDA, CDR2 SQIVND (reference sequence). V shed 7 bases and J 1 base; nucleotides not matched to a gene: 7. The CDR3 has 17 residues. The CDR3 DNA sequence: TGTGCCAGTAAAACTAGCGGGAGGGCCTGGTCCTACAATGAGCAGTTCTTC. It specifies CASKTSGRAWSYNEQFF.